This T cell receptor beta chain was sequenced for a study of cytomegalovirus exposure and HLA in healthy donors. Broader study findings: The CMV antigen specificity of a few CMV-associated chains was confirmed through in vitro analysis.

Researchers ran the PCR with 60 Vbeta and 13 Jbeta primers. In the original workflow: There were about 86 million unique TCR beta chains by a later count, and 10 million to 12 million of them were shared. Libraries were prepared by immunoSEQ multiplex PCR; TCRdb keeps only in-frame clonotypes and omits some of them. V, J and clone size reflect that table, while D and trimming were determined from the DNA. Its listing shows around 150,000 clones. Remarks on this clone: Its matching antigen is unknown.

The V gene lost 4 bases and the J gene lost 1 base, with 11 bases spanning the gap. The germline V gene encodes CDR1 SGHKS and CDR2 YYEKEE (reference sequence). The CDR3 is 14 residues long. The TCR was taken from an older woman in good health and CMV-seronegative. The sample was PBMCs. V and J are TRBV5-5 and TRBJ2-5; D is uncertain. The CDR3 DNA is TGTGCCAGCAGCGCGACTCCCTTCCAAGAGACCCAGTACTTC. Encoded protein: CASSATPFQETQYF.